This T cell receptor (beta chain) originates from a study of early T cells in non-severe SARS-CoV-2 infection. Study overall: Alpha and beta chains were unpaired, from unsorted whole-blood bulk RNA. Study-wide results and limits: Sequences matched to VDJdb favored anti-spike CD8 responses, while private and CD4 specificities were missed.

Researchers tagged individual cDNA molecules with unique molecular identifiers. Each CDR3 protein is one row after TCRdb ran MiXCR on the 5' RACE reads. The sample yields tens of thousands of distinct CDR3 sequences, 10% to 15% seen once. As concerns this clonotype: Its antigen is unidentified.

Trimming removed 3 bases from V and 0 bases from J, with 11 bases in between. CDR3 size: 16 residues. The germline V gene encodes CDR1 KGHDR and CDR2 SFDVKD. The TCR sequence derives from an adult who was a healthcare worker with PCR-confirmed SARS-CoV-2 infection or an uninfected control (not recorded which). The chain recombines TRBV24-1 with TRBJ1-5; a possible D gene is TRBD1 (6 bases). The sample taken for sequencing was whole blood. The CDR3 sequence: CATSDNTGYSNQPQHF. DNA for the CDR3: TGTGCCACCAGTGATAATACAGGGTATAGCAATCAGCCCCAGCATTTT.